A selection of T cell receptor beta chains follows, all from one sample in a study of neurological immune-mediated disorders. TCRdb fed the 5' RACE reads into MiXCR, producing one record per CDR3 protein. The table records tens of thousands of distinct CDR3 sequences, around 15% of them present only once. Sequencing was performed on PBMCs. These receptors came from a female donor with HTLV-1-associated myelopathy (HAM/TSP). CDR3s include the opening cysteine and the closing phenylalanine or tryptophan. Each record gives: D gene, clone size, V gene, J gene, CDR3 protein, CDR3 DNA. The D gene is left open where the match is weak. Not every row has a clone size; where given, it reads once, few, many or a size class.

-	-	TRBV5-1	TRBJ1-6	CASSLPGVRSPLHF	TGCGCCAGCAGCTTGCCAGGGGTTAGATCACCCCTCCACTTT
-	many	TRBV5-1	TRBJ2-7	CASSGDKRGEQYF	TGCGCCAGCAGCGGTGATAAACGGGGCGAGCAGTACTTC
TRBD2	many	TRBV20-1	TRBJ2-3	CSARVPAGGIDTQYF	TGCAGTGCTAGAGTTCCAGCGGGGGGTATAGATACGCAGTATTTT
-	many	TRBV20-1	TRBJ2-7	CSAPAEGHEQYF	TGCAGTGCTCCCGCGGAGGGCCACGAGCAGTACTTC
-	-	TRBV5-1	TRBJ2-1	CASSLQGTQQFF	TGCGCCAGCAGCCTCCAAGGGACCCAGCAGTTCTTC
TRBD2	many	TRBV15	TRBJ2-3	CATSRGGGGTDTQYF	TGTGCCACCAGCAGAGGAGGCGGGGGGACAGATACGCAGTATTTT
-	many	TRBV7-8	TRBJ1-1	CASSLGGETEAFF	TGTGCCAGCAGCTTAGGGGGGGAAACTGAAGCTTTCTTT
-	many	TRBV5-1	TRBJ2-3	CASSLGRGEAQYF	TGCGCCAGCAGCTTGGGCAGGGGAGAGGCGCAGTATTTT
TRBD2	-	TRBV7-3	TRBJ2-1	CANSLVLAGVQFF	TGTGCCAACAGCCTCGTACTAGCGGGGGTACAGTTCTTC
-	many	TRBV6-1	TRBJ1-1	CASSEALQYTEAFF	TGTGCCAGCAGTGAAGCGCTTCAGTATACTGAAGCTTTCTTT
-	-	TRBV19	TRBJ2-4	CASSPGQGTRNIQYF	TGTGCCAGTAGTCCTGGACAAGGGACACGGAACATTCAGTACTTC
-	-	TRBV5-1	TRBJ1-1	CASSPRGGLNTEAFF	TGCGCCAGCAGCCCTCGGGGGGGGTTGAACACTGAAGCTTTCTTT
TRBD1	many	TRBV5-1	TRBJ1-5	CASSLEGTGNQPQHF	TGCGCCAGCAGCTTGGAGGGGACAGGCAATCAGCCCCAGCATTTT
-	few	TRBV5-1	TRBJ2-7	CASSLGQTASYEQYF	TGCGCCAGCAGCTTGGGACAAACAGCAAGCTACGAGCAGTACTTC
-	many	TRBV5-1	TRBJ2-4	CASSLSGGPKNIQYF	TGCGCCAGCAGCTTGTCTGGGGGGCCCAAAAACATTCAGTACTTC
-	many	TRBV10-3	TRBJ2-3	CAIRVQGTDTQYF	TGTGCCATCAGAGTTCAGGGAACAGATACGCAGTATTTT
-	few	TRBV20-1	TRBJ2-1	CSATKGGSSYNEQFF	TGCAGTGCCACCAAGGGGGGGAGCTCCTACAATGAGCAGTTCTTC
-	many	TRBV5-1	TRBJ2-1	CASSLPGNNEQFF	TGCGCCAGCAGCTTGCCGGGGAACAATGAGCAGTTCTTC
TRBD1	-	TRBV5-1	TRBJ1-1	CASSVGDRGDTEAFF	TGCGCCAGCAGCGTGGGGGACAGAGGGGACACTGAAGCTTTCTTT
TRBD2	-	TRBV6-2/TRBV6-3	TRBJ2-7	CASSYGLAGSYEQYF	TGTGCCAGCAGTTACGGACTAGCGGGGTCCTACGAGCAGTACTTC
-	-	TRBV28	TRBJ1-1	CASSLSGEVTEAFF	TGTGCCAGCAGTTTATCAGGGGAGGTCACTGAAGCTTTCTTT
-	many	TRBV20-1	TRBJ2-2	CSASFPGTGELFF	TGCAGTGCTAGTTTTCCGGGAACCGGGGAGCTGTTTTTT
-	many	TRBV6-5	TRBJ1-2	CASTLRGGANYGYTF	TGTGCCAGCACTCTAAGGGGGGGGGCTAACTATGGCTACACCTTC